This T cell receptor beta chain originates from a study of human T cells and chemical hapten exposure. Germline CDR1 and CDR2: SSHAT and FNYEAQ (reference sequence). CDR3 length: 13 amino acids. Each CDR3 protein is one row after TCRdb ran MiXCR on the RACE reads. The repertoire has roughly 110,000 distinct CDR3 sequences, less than 15% of them found once; the top ten carry more than 1.5%. This clonotype was observed many times. At one of its ends the junction is not consistent with the germline gene, which may arise from a read error. Time point defined: pre-sensitization, week 0. Treatment denoted: therapeutic diphenylcyclopropenone sensitization with weekly scalp DPC.

The starting material was whole blood, obtained in connection with sensitization to the hapten diphenylcyclopropenone (DPC). The sequence was collected from a woman between 45 and 65 years old with alopecia areata. Some clones in this sample may be carry-over from other donors' samples. This chain connects TRBV7-7 to TRBJ2-3; D not resolved. The CDR3 bases are TGTGCTAGCAGCTTAGATGTCACAGATACGCAGTATTTT. Its protein is CASSLDVTDTQYF.